This entry is about one T cell receptor (beta chain). Its target is unknown. Primers included in the PCR were 60 Vbeta and 13 Jbeta primers. Original analysis: Around 11 million of some 80 million unique TCR beta chains were shared, per a later count. Libraries were prepared by immunoSEQ multiplex PCR; TCRdb keeps only in-frame clonotypes and omits some of them. V and J calls plus clone size are reproduced from that table; the DNA served to infer D and trimming. The repertoire holds under 150,000 clones, with roughly 80% as singletons. The sample is drawn from a study of cytomegalovirus exposure and HLA in healthy donors. Study outcomes and limitations: In a later analysis, donors in an Asian-associated ancestry cluster reportedly had fewer N-insertions in productive TCRs than the cohort mean.

V was clipped by 3 bases and J by 6 bases, with 14 bases between them. This CDR3 is built from 14 residues. The germline CDR1 and CDR2 sequences are LNHDA and SQIVND (reference sequence). The TCR was taken from a woman in her 30s in good health and CMV-seropositive. J is TRBJ1-2 and V is TRBV19; D may be TRBD1 (6 bases). The sequencing input was PBMCs. The CDR3 DNA sequence: TGTGCCAGTAGTATGCTGGTCGGACAGAATGGCTACACCTTC. Amino acid sequence: CASSMLVGQNGYTF.